Listed below are T cell receptor beta chains from one sample, sequenced in a study of siplizumab effects on memory and regulatory T cells. No antigens are known for them. The data were produced by immunoSEQ multiplex PCR, yet TCRdb's version contains in-frame clones alone and is incomplete. The repertoire holds 6,000 to 8,500 clones, about two fifths seen once, with approximately 6.3% in the top ten. The sequenced sample was CFSE-low (dividing) CD8+ T cells sorted from an allogeneic mixed lymphocyte reaction. The receptors were gathered from a human donor in good health; the cells came from an allogeneic mixed lymphocyte reaction. Each CDR3 is given with its conserved first and last residue. A D gene is named only where the DNA matches it firmly. Where a row states a size, it is once, few, many or the class of an expanded clone; other rows omit it.

V	J	size	D	CDR3	DNA
TRBV6-5	TRBJ2-7	once	NA	CASTHGTQSSYEQYF	TGTGCCAGCACCCACGGGACACAGAGCTCCTACGAGCAGTACTTC
TRBV19	TRBJ2-5	NA	NA	CASSHYGLETQYF	TGTGCCAGTAGTCATTACGGGTTAGAGACCCAGTACTTC
TRBV7-9	TRBJ1-5	NA	NA	CASSLGGQPQHF	TGTGCCAGCAGCTTAGGGGGTCAGCCCCAGCATTTT
TRBV2	TRBJ2-1	NA	TRBD1	CASSPGQGSNEQFF	TGTGCCAGCAGCCCGGGACAGGGCTCTAATGAGCAGTTCTTC
TRBV5-1	TRBJ2-5	NA	NA	CASSLSWAGEGEDQETQYF	TGCGCCAGCAGCTTGTCTTGGGCGGGAGAGGGGGAGGACCAAGAGACCCAGTACTTC
TRBV19	TRBJ1-5	NA	NA	CASTSEREANQPQHF	TGTGCCAGTACCAGTGAGAGGGAGGCCAATCAGCCCCAGCATTTT
TRBV7-9	TRBJ2-7	NA	NA	CASSLAGIEQYF	TGTGCCAGCAGCTTGGCAGGGATCGAGCAGTACTTC
TRBV15	TRBJ1-5	medium-sized	NA	CATSRDRGGFGQPQHF	TGTGCCACCAGCAGAGATAGGGGCGGCTTTGGGCAGCCCCAGCATTTT
TRBV9	TRBJ2-1	NA	NA	CASSVGYNEQFF	TGTGCCAGCAGCGTAGGCTACAATGAGCAGTTCTTC
TRBV5-6	TRBJ1-5	medium-sized	TRBD1	CASSWGTGGQPQHF	TGTGCCAGCAGCTGGGGGACAGGGGGACAGCCCCAGCATTTT
TRBV7-9	TRBJ2-7	medium-sized	NA	CASSHSYEQYF	TGTGCCAGCAGCCACTCCTACGAGCAGTACTTC
TRBV6-5	TRBJ2-1	NA	NA	CATGSYNEQFF	TGTGCCACCGGATCCTACAATGAGCAGTTCTTC
TRBV6-1	TRBJ2-3	NA	NA	CASSSVQGGVDTQYF	TGTGCCAGCAGTAGTGTGCAGGGGGGGGTGGATACGCAGTATTTT
TRBV9	TRBJ2-1	few	NA	CASSVSESSYNEQFF	TGTGCCAGCAGCGTTTCGGAGAGCTCCTACAATGAGCAGTTCTTC
TRBV5-4	TRBJ2-2	medium-sized	NA	CASSSRGGNTGELFF	TGTGCCAGCAGCTCCAGGGGGGGGAACACCGGGGAGCTGTTTTTT
TRBV7-8	TRBJ2-7	medium-sized	NA	CASSLGWDEQYF	TGTGCCAGCAGCTTAGGTTGGGACGAGCAGTACTTC
TRBV21-1	TRBJ1-3	few	NA	CASSLIAGESGNTIYF	TGTGCCAGCAGCCTAATAGCGGGGGAATCTGGAAACACCATATATTTT
TRBV5-4	TRBJ2-7	NA	TRBD1	CASSWGQGAYEQYF	TGTGCCAGCAGCTGGGGACAGGGTGCCTACGAGCAGTACTTC
TRBV6-1	TRBJ2-7	few	TRBD2	CASSATSGSSYEQYF	TGTGCCAGCTCCGCAACTAGCGGGAGCTCCTACGAGCAGTACTTC
TRBV7-2	TRBJ2-7	medium-sized	NA	CASSLGAGQSEQYF	TGTGCCAGCAGCTTAGGGGCCGGACAGAGCGAGCAGTACTTC
TRBV19	TRBJ2-2	medium-sized	NA	CASSGDWNTGELFF	TGTGCCAGTAGCGGGGACTGGAACACCGGGGAGCTGTTTTTT
TRBV6-1	TRBJ1-1	medium-sized	NA	CASIPSGAEAFF	TGTGCCAGCATCCCCAGCGGCGCTGAAGCTTTCTTT
TRBV13	TRBJ2-1	NA	TRBD2	CASRVSGTPDEQFF	TGTGCCAGCAGGGTTAGCGGGACCCCCGATGAGCAGTTCTTC
TRBV7-9	TRBJ2-1	few	TRBD2	CASSLTRLAGADEQFF	TGTGCCAGCAGCTTAACGCGACTAGCGGGAGCTGATGAGCAGTTCTTC
TRBV5-1	TRBJ1-1	few	NA	CASTPGDISEAFF	TGCGCCAGCACCCCGGGCGACATTTCTGAAGCTTTCTTT
TRBV29-1	TRBJ2-7	medium-sized	TRBD1	CSALGQGYEQYF	TGCAGCGCCCTCGGACAGGGTTACGAGCAGTACTTC
TRBV29-1	TRBJ1-3	medium-sized	NA	CSAQNNTIYF	TGCAGCGCCCAAAATAACACCATATATTTT
TRBV7-8	TRBJ2-7	few	TRBD1	CASSLVPGGYEQYF	TGTGCCAGCAGCTTAGTGCCAGGGGGCTACGAGCAGTACTTC
TRBV2	TRBJ2-1	few	NA	CASYLREQFF	TGTGCCAGCTACTTGCGTGAGCAGTTCTTC
TRBV27	TRBJ2-1	NA	TRBD2	CATLVEGGPRNEQFF	TGTGCCACTTTGGTAGAGGGAGGGCCGCGCAATGAGCAGTTCTTC